This T cell receptor beta chain is from a study of T cells in Graves' hyperthyroidism and ophthalmopathy. The study, taken as a whole, reports: The model's output predicted ophthalmopathy at a median of about 5.9 months prior to onset. Blood also carried most thyroid clonotypes expanded above 0.001.

The source material, RNA transcripts, was used to amplify TCR beta CDR3 regions. With the HTBI primer set, the TCR CDR3 went through a first round of RT-PCR. TCRdb itself ran the multiplex PCR reads through MiXCR, one entry per CDR3 protein. The sample has about half a million distinct CDR3 sequences, roughly 22% seen once; the top ten hold roughly 49%. This CDR3 comprises 15 residues. Germline V gives CDR1 SSHAT, CDR2 FNYEAQ (reference sequence). Duration under 3 months, a NOSPECS grade of at least 4, and a Clinical Activity Score of at least 3 characterized the ophthalmopathy patients. Diagnosis relied on clinical symptoms, serum thyroxine and TRAb, thyroid ultrasound and orbital computed tomography. This clonotype was counted at least ten times. The antigen remains unidentified. The junction departs from germline at one end; a sequencing error may be responsible.

Input material: blood. V and J are TRBV7-7 and TRBJ2-5, with 15 bases aligning to TRBD2. This clonotype was obtained from a woman in her sixties or seventies with Graves' ophthalmopathy. In DNA form, the CDR3 reads TGTGCTAGCAGCGTGGGACTAGCGGGAGGAGAGACCCAGTACTTC. Translation gives CASSVGLAGGETQYF.